A selection of T cell receptor beta chains follows, all from one sample in a study of blood T cell repertoires in COVID-19. Only in-frame clones appear in the TCRdb table, and some are missing; sequencing was by immunoSEQ multiplex PCR. In the table there are some 260,000 clones, over 75% of which are singletons. The specimen was PBMCs or T cells enriched from blood (not recorded which). The receptors were sampled from a middle-aged man who had recovered from COVID-19. CDR3s leave out the opening cysteine and the closing phenylalanine or tryptophan.

v_call: TRBV28
j_call: TRBJ2-7
cdr3_aa: ASSPAGGALSYEQY

v_call: TRBV12-5
j_call: TRBJ1-1
cdr3_aa: ASGLPPPGSTEAF

v_call: TRBV7-9
j_call: TRBJ2-3
cdr3_aa: ASSSNSGGETYSTDTQY

v_call: TRBV5-1
j_call: TRBJ1-6
cdr3_aa: ASSSGTDNSPLH

v_call: TRBV6-4
j_call: TRBJ2-6
cdr3_aa: ASSQANSGANVLT

v_call: TRBV6-6
j_call: TRBJ2-1
cdr3_aa: ASIRGDLSGRSYNEQF

v_call: TRBV7-9
j_call: TRBJ2-1
cdr3_aa: ASSLKLNDNEQF

v_call: TRBV29-1
j_call: TRBJ1-4
cdr3_aa: SVLTEVGEKLF

v_call: TRBV18
j_call: TRBJ1-1
cdr3_aa: ASSPLITGRSTEAF

v_call: TRBV7-2
j_call: TRBJ2-5
cdr3_aa: ASSSNLETQY

v_call: TRBV19
j_call: TRBJ2-1
cdr3_aa: ASSVQSRAGPYNEQF

v_call: TRBV19
j_call: TRBJ2-1
cdr3_aa: ASSESGGSSYNEQF

v_call: TRBV5-1
j_call: TRBJ1-1
cdr3_aa: ASSLGGRNIGTEAF

v_call: TRBV6-4
j_call: TRBJ2-1
cdr3_aa: ASREQGSQYNEQF

v_call: TRBV12-3/TRBV12-4
j_call: TRBJ2-1
cdr3_aa: ASSPTGRTQF

v_call: TRBV9
j_call: TRBJ1-3
cdr3_aa: ASSVLAGNTIY

v_call: TRBV7-9
j_call: TRBJ1-4
cdr3_aa: ASSLDTANEKLF

v_call: TRBV2
j_call: TRBJ1-2
cdr3_aa: ASRPTRVYYT

v_call: TRBV3-1/TRBV3-2
j_call: TRBJ2-7
cdr3_aa: ASSLDRGPYEQY

v_call: TRBV2
j_call: TRBJ2-7
cdr3_aa: ASSEWGRVEQY

v_call: TRBV5-4
j_call: TRBJ2-1
cdr3_aa: ASSSDPSGEQF

v_call: TRBV28
j_call: TRBJ2-5
cdr3_aa: ASSSAGFAQETQY

v_call: TRBV5-1
j_call: TRBJ1-2
cdr3_aa: ASSLETDYGYT

v_call: TRBV3-1/TRBV3-2
j_call: TRBJ2-1
cdr3_aa: ASSQRDRQSSYNEQF

v_call: TRBV7-7
j_call: TRBJ2-5
cdr3_aa: ASSPVDREETQY

v_call: TRBV6-2/TRBV6-3
j_call: TRBJ2-5
cdr3_aa: ASSYGADNQETQY

v_call: TRBV11-3
j_call: TRBJ1-1
cdr3_aa: ASSRSGNTEAF

v_call: TRBV6-2/TRBV6-3
j_call: TRBJ2-5
cdr3_aa: ASSPHSVRGETQY

v_call: TRBV29-1
j_call: TRBJ2-2
cdr3_aa: SVEDSSPGGELF

v_call: TRBV4-2
j_call: TRBJ2-5
cdr3_aa: ASSLQGAQETQY

v_call: TRBV30
j_call: TRBJ1-5
cdr3_aa: AWSVNGDQPQH

v_call: TRBV30
j_call: TRBJ2-3
cdr3_aa: AWSRASGSSDTQY

v_call: TRBV10-3
j_call: TRBJ1-5
cdr3_aa: AISGAGPMPQH

v_call: TRBV30
j_call: TRBJ1-1
cdr3_aa: AWSRRRGRDTEAF

v_call: TRBV28
j_call: TRBJ1-2
cdr3_aa: ASSLWRDGYT

v_call: TRBV18
j_call: TRBJ1-5
cdr3_aa: ASSPQGGQNNQPQH

v_call: TRBV20-1
j_call: TRBJ2-5
cdr3_aa: SASIYGIETQY

v_call: TRBV18
j_call: TRBJ2-1
cdr3_aa: ASSPFQPRGAVAGIDNEQF

v_call: TRBV28
j_call: TRBJ1-5
cdr3_aa: ASSPPGQGARGQPQH

v_call: TRBV5-1
j_call: TRBJ2-1
cdr3_aa: ASSTTRTSGVDDNEQF

v_call: TRBV7-6
j_call: TRBJ1-3
cdr3_aa: ASSSGASGGYLGNTIY

v_call: TRBV7-9
j_call: TRBJ1-2
cdr3_aa: ASSLDPQEYGYT

v_call: TRBV6-5
j_call: TRBJ2-2
cdr3_aa: ASSRQGANTGELF

v_call: TRBV13
j_call: TRBJ1-2
cdr3_aa: ASSFSGGSYT

v_call: TRBV7-9
j_call: TRBJ1-1
cdr3_aa: ASSRLLTEAF